Detailed here is one T cell receptor beta chain. What it binds is unknown. Measured with immunoSEQ multiplex PCR; TCRdb has only the in-frame clones, and not every one. The sample contains 40,000 or so clones, roughly 84% of which appear only once. This specimen comes from a study of a mutant IDH1 vaccine in newly diagnosed glioma. About the research overall: Treated patients comprised roughly 60% males and around 38% females, mean age 40.4 years. The study's findings and limits: Evidence of vaccine-induced immune responses was documented in approximately 93% of patients. Apparently, pseudoprogression bore no relation to changes among the top peripheral T cell clonotypes.

CDR3 size: 17 residues. Trimming took 0 bases from V and 0 from J; bases not matched to a gene: 8. Germline V gene sequence: CDR1 LGHNA, CDR2 YSLEER. Time point in this sample: week 23, last vaccination. Vaccination used 300 ug of mutant IDH1 20-mer peptide per dose, with topical imiquimod. The gene calls are TRBV4-3 and TRBJ2-7, with 7 bases identical to TRBD1. This specimen was PBMCs, taken from a glioma patient whose treatment included an IDH1 peptide vaccine. The origin of this receptor is a woman in her late teens or twenties with glioma. Some clones in this sample may be carry-over from other donors' samples. The chain's CDR3 is CASSQDYGRTGSYEQYF. The CDR3 DNA reads TGCGCCAGCAGCCAAGATTATGGCAGGACAGGCTCCTACGAGCAGTACTTC.